The 3 T cell receptor beta chains below all came from one sample that was sequenced in a study of shared clonotypes between healthy human individuals. Naive CD8 cells lacked CD45RO and underwent positive selection for CCR7, leaving out terminally differentiated effector memory CD45RA+ cells. Repertoires were generated with immunoSEQ multiplex PCR, while TCRdb's copy carries only in-frame clones and drops some. The data hold around 1,900,000 clones, with over 85% observed a single time. Input material: naive CD8+ T cells from PBMCs. The receptors here all came from a man younger than 35 in good health. Some clones in this sample may be carry-over from other donors' samples.

This chain uses TRBV29-1 with TRBJ2-2, with D unclear. CDR1 is SQVTM and CDR2 is ANQGSEA in the germline V gene. The CDR3 contains 13 residues. V shed 1 base and J shed 4 bases, with 7 bases lying between them. Here the CDR3 reads CSVEARSTGELFF. The CDR3 DNA reads as TGCAGCGTTGAAGCGAGAAGCACCGGGGAGCTGTTTTTT.

The chain combines TRBV4-2 with TRBJ1-4; the D is unclear. The germline V gene encodes CDR1 LGHNA and CDR2 YNFKEQ. The germline V and J ends were trimmed by 0 bases and 5 bases, with 13 bases remaining between them. The CDR3 contains 16 residues. DNA for the CDR3: TGTGCCAGCAGCCAAGATACCGGGAGGGCCAATGAAAAACTGTTTTTT. Translated: CASSQDTGRANEKLFF.

The rearrangement joins TRBV5-8 to TRBJ2-1, with D perhaps matching TRBD1 (6 bases). Per germline, CDR1 SGHTS and CDR2 YDEGEE. Trimming left V 1 base short and J 4 bases short, with 9 bases between. CDR3 length equals 14 residues. The CDR3 sequence is CASSLPGAYNEQFF. The CDR3, as DNA: TGTGCCAGCAGCTTGCCAGGGGCGTACAATGAGCAGTTCTTC.